These T cell receptor beta chains were read from a single sample in a study of control samples from healthy donors and cancer patients. Some clones are missing from TCRdb's copy, which holds only in-frame ones; the method was immunoSEQ multiplex PCR. Of 120,000 to 150,000 clones listed, about nine tenths are singletons. The sequenced material came from blood. These receptors were obtained from a man younger than 40 in good health. CDR3s include the opening cysteine and the closing phenylalanine or tryptophan. Size values are once, few and many counts, or a class for expanded clones, and some rows have none.

>TRBV6-2/TRBV6-3|.|TRBJ2-7
CASSSGTLSYEQYF
>TRBV7-2|.|TRBJ2-3
CASSLEGTQFVDTQYF
>TRBV4-1|.|TRBJ1-2
CASSPKGSYGYTF
>TRBV19|.|TRBJ1-1
CASTSDGWNTEAFF
>TRBV7-2|.|TRBJ2-7
CASGEGTGGSYEQYF
>TRBV12-5|.|TRBJ2-7
CASGLVQASIHEQYF
>TRBV7-9|.|TRBJ1-6
CASSLEGAVNSPLHF
>TRBV27|.|TRBJ2-1
CASTSTASGGRYNEQFF
>TRBV19|.|TRBJ1-2
CASSIPTGTNYGYTF
>TRBV5-4|.|TRBJ1-1
CASSSIGGSGTEAFF
>TRBV6-5|.|TRBJ1-1
CASNPPGQGNTEAFF
>TRBV10-3|.|TRBJ2-1
CAISDLDEQFF
>TRBV7-9|.|TRBJ2-3
CASSTRSGGAADTQYF
>TRBV5-5|.|TRBJ2-2
CASSLVIGRANTGELFF
>TRBV6-5|.|TRBJ2-3
CASRAPDARADTQYF
>TRBV27|.|TRBJ1-1
CASSSWGTEAFF
>TRBV3-1/TRBV3-2|.|TRBJ2-7
CASSQVTGDEQYF
>TRBV5-4|few|TRBJ1-2
CASPSIAGYTF
>TRBV10-2|.|TRBJ1-1
CASNLRTGGGGTEAFF
>TRBV19|.|TRBJ2-7
CASSTRQGTSYEQYF
>TRBV6-2/TRBV6-3|.|TRBJ2-1
CASSPDRSSYNEQFF
>TRBV6-6|.|TRBJ1-2
CASSLGQGAGGYTF
>TRBV7-8|.|TRBJ1-1
CASSLYQSDTEAFF
>TRBV7-9|.|TRBJ1-1
CASSLVEGNTEAFF
>TRBV7-9|once|TRBJ1-2
CASSLAGGPGYTF
>TRBV9|.|TRBJ2-3
CASSTSGGLDTQYF
>TRBV30|once|TRBJ1-3
CAWSVEGTRENTIYF
>TRBV19|.|TRBJ1-2
CASSISGDYGYTF
>TRBV9|.|TRBJ2-3
CASSVTSTIDTQYF
>TRBV18|once|TRBJ1-1
CASSPMILGNTEAFF
>TRBV28|.|TRBJ2-7
CASSFLSGREQYF
>TRBV6-5|once|TRBJ2-1
CASSYRGGGGEQFF
>TRBV5-1|few|TRBJ1-3
CASSTGISGNTIYF
>TRBV7-3|.|TRBJ2-1
CASSPKLGAGEQFF
>TRBV27|.|TRBJ2-3
CASSTPSGTGGAVDTQYF
>TRBV18|.|TRBJ1-2
CASSPGTGFRGYTF
>TRBV5-4|.|TRBJ2-7
CASSPDRSFYEQYF
>TRBV7-2|.|TRBJ2-1
CASSLEARSYNEQFF
>TRBV6-6|.|TRBJ1-2
CASLPLRDGYGYTF
>TRBV18|.|TRBJ1-2
CASSPLVSGTKYGYTF
>TRBV5-1|.|TRBJ2-7
CASSLAGETYEQYF
>TRBV3-1/TRBV3-2|.|TRBJ2-7
CASSHNRAYEQYF
>TRBV28|.|TRBJ1-5
CASRSTGTEHYQPQHF
>TRBV5-5|.|TRBJ1-5
CASSLAWGARQPQHF
>TRBV30|once|TRBJ1-1
CAWSVGGFGTEAFF
>TRBV27|.|TRBJ2-1
CASRSGLAFYNEQFF
>TRBV19|.|TRBJ1-6
CASSPDGQVIVSPLHF
>TRBV15|.|TRBJ1-5
CATSRERGGNQPQHF
>TRBV5-6|.|TRBJ1-5
CASSLKGGATTHF
>TRBV6-5|.|TRBJ2-1
CASRSSGGLFEQFF
>TRBV9|.|TRBJ1-1
CASSVGGINTEAFF
>TRBV9|.|TRBJ2-1
CASSGSLTPSNEQFF